The TCR beta chain described here comes from a study of shared clonotypes between healthy human individuals. The CDR3 loop spans 15 amino acids. Per the germline V gene, CDR1 is SSHAT and CDR2 is FNYEAQ (reference sequence). Negatively enriched CD4+ T cells were divided by CD45RA into naive and memory. A note on this clone: The junction does not match germline at one end; this may be a read error.

This table comes from immunoSEQ multiplex PCR, and its TCRdb copy is limited to in-frame clones, with some not included. The table includes over 2 million clones, 95% detected once. This clonotype was sampled from a young man in good health. The specimen sequenced was naive CD4+ T cells sorted from blood. Documented subset: CD45RA+ positively selected. The chain is built from TRBV7-7 and TRBJ2-5; 11 bases match TRBD1. For the CDR3, the DNA is TGTGCTAGCAGCCCGCCGGGGACAGGGGGAGAGACCCAGTACTTC. It yields the protein CASSPPGTGGETQYF.